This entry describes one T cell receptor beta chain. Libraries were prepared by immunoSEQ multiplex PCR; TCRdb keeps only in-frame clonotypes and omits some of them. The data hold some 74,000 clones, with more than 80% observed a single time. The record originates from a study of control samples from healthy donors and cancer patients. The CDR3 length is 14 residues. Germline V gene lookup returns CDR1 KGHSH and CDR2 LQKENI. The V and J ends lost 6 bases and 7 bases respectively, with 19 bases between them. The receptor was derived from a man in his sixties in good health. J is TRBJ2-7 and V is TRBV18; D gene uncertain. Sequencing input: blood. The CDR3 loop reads CASSNQYGIREQYF. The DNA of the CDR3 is TGTGCCAGCTCTAACCAGTACGGAATCAGGGAGCAGTACTTC.